This passage covers 28 T cell receptor beta chains from one sample sequenced in a study of blood T cells in healthy people across ages. The authors ran a second PCR of roughly 6 to 12 cycles using a sample-barcoded 5' primer and a J-beta primer mix. TCRdb itself ran the 5' RACE reads through MiXCR, one entry per CDR3 protein. There are 700,000 to 850,000 distinct CDR3 sequences in the sample; approximately 35% occur only once, and about an eighth lies in the top ten. Sample: blood. These receptors were collected from a man aged 18 to 35 in good health.

The rearrangement joins TRBV28 to TRBJ2-2; 9 positions match TRBD1. J gave up 5 bases and V 5 bases, and 6 bases lay outside the gene matches. CDR3 length: 15 residues. Germline CDR1 and CDR2: MDHEN and SYDVKM. Here the CDR3 reads CASSQGQGVTGELFF. DNA of the CDR3: TGTGCCAGCAGTCAGGGACAGGGAGTAACCGGGGAGCTGTTTTTT. The full variable domain, rest sourced from reference TRBV28 and TRBJ2-2, is DVKVTQSSRYLVKRTGEKVFLECVQDMDHENMFWYRQDPGLGLRLIYFSYDVKMKEKGDIPEGYSVSREKKERFSLILESASTNQTSMYLCASSQGQGVTGELFFGEGSRLTVL.

The table lists this clonotype with many counts. The chain combines TRBV9 with TRBJ2-1, with D unresolved. The CDR3 sequence is 16 residues long. Deletions cut 0 bases from V and 1 base from J, with 11 bases between. Germline V gene sequence: CDR1 SGDLS, CDR2 YYNGEE. The CDR3 reads CASSVVGVRSYNEQFF. The CDR3 nucleotides read TGTGCCAGCAGCGTAGTTGGTGTGAGGTCCTACAATGAGCAGTTCTTC. Combining the CDR3 with reference TRBV9 and TRBJ2-1 gives the whole variable domain DSGVTQTPKHLITATGQRVTLRCSPRSGDLSVYWYQQSLDQGLQFLIQYYNGEERAKGNILERFSAQQFPDLHSELNLSSLELGDSALYFCASSVVGVRSYNEQFFGPGTRLTVL.

The chain joins TRBV9 to TRBJ2-7, with a tentative D call TRBD2 (6 bases). CDR1 is SGDLS, CDR2 YYNGEE, per germline. The length of the CDR3 is 14 residues. The V end was cut by 0 bases, the J end by 0 bases, with 7 bases between. CDR3 in DNA: TGTGCCAGCAGCGTAGGGCGGGGCTCCTACGAGCAGTACTTC. This codes for CASSVGRGSYEQYF.

CDR3 protein: CASSPRDRLNTEAFF. The CDR3 DNA is TGTGCCAGCAGCCCAAGGGACAGGTTGAACACTGAAGCTTTCTTT. The chain joins TRBV7-2 to TRBJ1-1; TRBD1 aligns across 8 bases. This CDR3 comprises 15 residues. Germline V gene lookup returns CDR1 SGHTA and CDR2 FQGNSA. The J segment lost 0 bases and the V segment lost 5 bases, leaving 5 bases of the junction unmatched.

This clonotype was detected many times. The chain couples TRBV20-1 to TRBJ2-3; D gene ambiguous. Trimming left V 2 bases short and J 0 bases short, with 15 bases between. The CDR3 spans 16 residues. Per the germline V gene, CDR1 is DFQATT and CDR2 is SNEGSKA (reference sequence). The CDR3 bases are TGCAGTGCTAGATTCCAGCCACATCCTAGCACAGATACGCAGTATTTT. Encoded protein: CSARFQPHPSTDTQYF.

This clonotype was recorded only once. Sequence at one end of the junction differs from germline and may be a read error. The CDR3 is CASPPEGLAGYEQYF. Written as DNA, the CDR3 is TGTGCCAGCCCACCGGAAGGACTAGCCGGCTACGAGCAGTACTTC. The chain joins TRBV18 to TRBJ2-7, with 8 positions matching TRBD2. The CDR3 spans 15 residues. Germline loops: CDR1 KGHSH, CDR2 LQKENI.

This clonotype was observed a single time. The genes are TRBV20-1 and TRBJ2-1, with TRBD2 matching over 10 bases. Germline V lookup: CDR1 DFQATT, CDR2 SNEGSKA (reference sequence). With V trimmed by 5 bases and J by 3 bases, 1 base remained unmatched. The CDR3 is 13 residues long. In DNA, the CDR3 is TGCAGTGCTCGGACTAGCGGCTACAATGAGCAGTTCTTC. Amino acids: CSARTSGYNEQFF.

The genes are TRBV7-9 and TRBJ2-3; perhaps TRBD1 as D (6 bases). The V end lost 1 base, the J end lost 6 bases, and 11 bases lay between the germline ends. Germline V gene lookup returns CDR1 SEHNR and CDR2 FQNEAQ (reference sequence). The CDR3 has 14 residues. The CDR3 DNA reads as TGTGCCAGCAGCTTAGTGGCAGGGGATGATACGCAGTATTTT. The encoded protein is CASSLVAGDDTQYF.

This clonotype was seen repeatedly, ten times or more. The chain links TRBV29-1 to TRBJ2-1, with 12 bases identical to TRBD2. CDR3 size: 16 residues. V was clipped by 4 bases and J by 7 bases; unmatched bases: 11. The germline gives CDR1 SQVTM, CDR2 ANQGSEA. CDR3 sequence reads: CSVVGRTSGGRNEQFF. DNA of the CDR3: TGCAGCGTTGTCGGCCGAACTAGCGGGGGGAGGAATGAGCAGTTCTTC.

V and J are TRBV12-5 and TRBJ2-5; 12 bases are shared with TRBD2. This CDR3 region has 15 residues. Germline CDR1 LGHNT, CDR2 FRNRAP. V dropped 1 base and J dropped 3; count of bases not matched to a gene: 0. The CDR3: CASGLGLAGEETQYF. The CDR3 DNA sequence: TGTGCTAGTGGTTTGGGACTAGCGGGGGAAGAGACCCAGTACTTC.

The chain joins TRBV12-3 or TRBV12-4 to TRBJ1-1; D not certain. V was shortened by 3 bases and J by 0 bases, with 5 bases between the two germline ends. The CDR3 has 13 residues. CDR3 nucleotide sequence: TGTGCCAGCAGTTTTGTGGTGAACACTGAAGCTTTCTTT. This codes for CASSFVVNTEAFF.

As to this clonotype: Its ends do not fully match the called genes, so a read error is possible. V usage is TRBV4-3 and J usage is TRBJ2-1; possibly TRBD1 or TRBD2 for D (6 bases each). The CDR3 sequence is 16 residues long. Germline lookup yields CDR1 LGHNA and CDR2 YSLEER. CDR3 amino acids: CANSQDLRGVLWEQFF. The CDR3 DNA sequence: TGCGCCAACAGCCAAGATTTGAGGGGGGTTCTCTGGGAGCAGTTCTTC.

This chain connects TRBV25-1 to TRBJ1-1; TRBD1 matches 9 bases. This CDR3 has 13 residues. CDR1 is MGHDK and CDR2 is SYGVNS in the germline V gene. V dropped 4 bases and J dropped 7; count of bases not matched to a gene: 4. CDR3 region: CASSVKDRGEAFF. The CDR3 nucleotides are TGTGCCAGCAGTGTAAAGGACAGGGGTGAAGCTTTCTTT.

Turning to this clonotype: An end of the junction differs from the germline gene, which may be a read error. The gene calls are TRBV20-1 and TRBJ2-3, with 12 bases that match TRBD2. Germline CDR1 is DFQATT and CDR2 is SNEGSKA (reference sequence). This CDR3 region has 16 residues. CDR3 DNA: TGCAGTGCCAGAGGACTAGCGGGGAAAAGCACAGATACGCAGTATTTT. This translates into CSARGLAGKSTDTQYF.

This clonotype was detected only a few times. The V gene is TRBV4-3, the J gene TRBJ2-5; the match to TRBD1 covers 9 bases. The CDR3 has 13 amino acids. Germline CDR1 and CDR2: LGHNA and YSLEER. J was trimmed by 12 bases and V by 0 bases; bases with no gene match: 5. For the CDR3, the DNA is TGCGCCAGCAGCCAAGATAGGACAGGGGAGGAGTACTTC. It encodes CASSQDRTGEEYF.

This clonotype was detected ten times or more. The chain links TRBV30 to TRBJ2-7; tentative D call: TRBD1 (6 bases). Trimming shortened V by 4 bases and J by 0 bases, and 13 bases separated the two germline ends. This CDR3 region has 14 residues. CDR1 is GTSNPN and CDR2 is SVGIG in the germline V gene (reference sequence). CDR3 coding DNA: TGTGCCTGGAACACAGGGTCCAGCTCCTACGAGCAGTACTTC. This gives the protein CAWNTGSSSYEQYF.

This clonotype appeared many times. The DNA for the CDR3 is TGTGCCAGCAGCTCAGGCCTGGGTGGTCTAGTGATGAAGACCCAGTACTTC. Translated, it gives CASSSGLGGLVMKTQYF. The chain combines TRBV7-7 with TRBJ2-5; D is unclear. V lost 4 bases and J lost 6, with 24 bases in between. CDR1 and CDR2 (germline): SSHAT, FNYEAQ (reference sequence). The CDR3 contains 17 residues.

J is TRBJ2-1 and V is TRBV4-1, with 9 bases aligning to TRBD1. Germline CDR1 and CDR2: MGHRA and YSYEKL. V gave up 7 bases and J gave up 5 bases; unmatched junction bases: 6. CDR3 length equals 14 residues. The CDR3: CASTGQGYDNEQFF. CDR3 DNA: TGCGCCAGCACGGGACAGGGATACGACAATGAGCAGTTCTTC.

This clonotype has at least ten counts. The chain carries TRBV4-1 and TRBJ2-1; D may be TRBD2 (6 bases). Germline CDR1 reads MGHRA; CDR2 reads YSYEKL. The CDR3 has 16 residues. Trimming removed 0 bases at V and 4 bases at J, with 13 bases between. In DNA form, the CDR3 reads TGCGCCAGCAGCCAAGATCACGGGGGTGATTACAATGAGCAGTTCTTC. Amino acids: CASSQDHGGDYNEQFF.

CDR3 DNA sequence: TGTGCCAGCACCTCGAGAGGTTCCGAGACCCAGTACTTC. It translates to CASTSRGSETQYF. This chain joins TRBV6-5 and TRBJ2-7; D is unresolved. The J call may be in error: the DNA end matches TRBJ2-5 better. Germline lookup yields CDR1 MNHEY and CDR2 SVGAGI. The CDR3 loop spans 13 amino acids.

This chain links TRBV5-1 with TRBJ2-5, with 9 bases aligning to TRBD2. CDR1 is SGHRS and CDR2 is YFSETQ in the germline V gene. The CDR3 spans 16 residues. Trimming at V came to 0 bases and at J to 4 bases, leaving 7 bases not matched to a gene. In DNA form, the CDR3 reads TGCGCCAGCAGCTTGGCGGCGGGGGGGCTTTCAGAGACCCAGTACTTC. Amino acid sequence: CASSLAAGGLSETQYF. Filled out from reference TRBV5-1 and TRBJ2-5, the complete variable domain reads KAGVTQTPRYLIKTRGQQVTLSCSPISGHRSVSWYQQTPGQGLQFLFEYFSETQRNKGNFPGRFSGRQFSNSRSEMNVSTLELGDSALYLCASSLAAGGLSETQYFGPGTRLLVL.

This CDR3 reads CSASRLAGGQETQFF. In DNA form, the CDR3 reads TGCAGTGCTAGCCGACTAGCGGGGGGCCAGGAGACCCAGTTCTTC. This rearrangement joins TRBV20-1 to TRBJ2-1; 13 bases align to TRBD2. Per germline, CDR1 DFQATT and CDR2 SNEGSKA (reference sequence). After removal of 3 bases from V and 13 bases from J, the junction contained 12 bases not matched to a gene. This CDR3 contains 15 residues.

The chain couples TRBV7-2 to TRBJ2-4; the match to TRBD1 covers 9 bases. The closer fit of TRBJ2-7 to the DNA end suggests the J call may be wrong. This CDR3 has 15 amino acids. Germline-derived CDR1 and CDR2 are SGHTA and FQGNSA. The CDR3 sequence: CASSYTGGNSYEQYF. In DNA form, the CDR3 reads TGTGCCAGCAGCTATACAGGGGGCAATTCCTACGAGCAGTACTTC.

This rearrangement joins TRBV20-1 to TRBJ1-2; D remains ambiguous. Per the germline V gene, CDR1 is DFQATT and CDR2 is SNEGSKA (reference sequence). The CDR3 has 15 amino acids. Trimming pared 1 base from V and 0 bases from J, leaving 12 bases between. This CDR3 is CSARGHTDANYGYTF. DNA of the CDR3: TGCAGTGCTAGAGGTCACACAGATGCTAACTATGGCTACACCTTC.

This chain connects TRBV28 to TRBJ2-3, with D perhaps matching TRBD2 (5 bases). The ends were cut back, 2 bases at V and 9 bases at J, with 12 bases in the middle. Germline V gene data show CDR1 as MDHEN and CDR2 as SYDVKM. The CDR3 runs to 13 residues. The CDR3 is CASSLTLSGTQYF. The CDR3 bases are TGTGCCAGCAGTTTAACCCTAAGCGGAACGCAGTATTTT. The whole variable domain, remainder taken from reference TRBV28 and TRBJ2-3, is DVKVTQSSRYLVKRTGEKVFLECVQDMDHENMFWYRQDPGLGLRLIYFSYDVKMKEKGDIPEGYSVSREKKERFSLILESASTNQTSMYLCASSLTLSGTQYFGPGTRLTVL.

This rearrangement joins TRBV12-5 to TRBJ2-2; 7 positions agree with TRBD1. The germline V gene encodes CDR1 LGHNT and CDR2 FRNRAP. The CDR3 loop spans 11 amino acids. V lost 3 bases and J lost 14; bases outside the gene matches: 3. CDR3 in amino acids: CASGFGTELFF. The DNA for the CDR3 is TGTGCTAGTGGTTTCGGGACAGAACTGTTTTTT. Complete variable domain (other parts from reference TRBV12-5 and TRBJ2-2): DARVTQTPRHKVTEMGQEVTMRCQPILGHNTVFWYRQTMMQGLELLAYFRNRAPLDDSGMPKDRFSAEMPDATLATLKIQPSEPRDSAVYFCASGFGTELFFGEGSRLTVL.

This clonotype was seen a few times. The chain carries TRBV18 and TRBJ2-5, with D perhaps TRBD1 (6 bases). The CDR3 contains 13 residues. V lost 2 bases and J 11 bases, leaving 15 bases between the germline ends. Looked up from germline, CDR1 is KGHSH and CDR2 is LQKENI. CDR3 sequence: CASSPVGQTEQYF. As DNA, the CDR3 is TGTGCCAGCTCACCAGTTGGACAGACGGAGCAGTACTTC.

This chain links TRBV6-5 with TRBJ2-5, with 10 positions matching TRBD2. V was pared by 2 bases and J by 11 bases, with 20 bases of the junction left unmatched. Germline loops: CDR1 MNHEY, CDR2 SVGAGI. The CDR3 consists of 18 residues. The CDR3 coding sequence is TGTGCCAGCAGTTACAGTCCTAGCGGGGGCCCAGGGAACAATGAGCAGTACTTC. Translation gives CASSYSPSGGPGNNEQYF.